This T cell receptor (beta chain) derives from a study of T cell responses to AZD1222 COVID-19 vaccine. Study-wide points: Donors skewed white British and female; clonal diversity was possibly underestimated. Sampling captured repertoires only after the peak T cell response. Of spike-specific TCRs, nearly half reportedly target regions left unmutated in variants. Among AZD1222 vaccinees, only six or seven were seropositive at baseline.

With V trimmed by 7 bases and J by 1 base, 6 bases remained unmatched. CDR3 length: 14 residues. Germline V CDR1 and CDR2: MNHNY, SVGAGI (reference sequence). This clone was recorded a few times. Its antigen is unidentified. Method: immunoSEQ multiplex PCR; TCRdb's copy keeps in-frame clones and lacks some. The sample records around 78,000 clones, just over 90% being singletons. The clonotype comes from an adult in good health. This specimen was peripheral blood, taken on day 0 of MenACWY control vaccination. J is TRBJ2-5 and V is TRBV6-6; 7 bases fit TRBD1. The CDR3 sequence: CASISGQVQETQYF. CDR3 coding DNA: TGTGCCAGCATTTCAGGACAGGTCCAAGAGACCCAGTACTTC.